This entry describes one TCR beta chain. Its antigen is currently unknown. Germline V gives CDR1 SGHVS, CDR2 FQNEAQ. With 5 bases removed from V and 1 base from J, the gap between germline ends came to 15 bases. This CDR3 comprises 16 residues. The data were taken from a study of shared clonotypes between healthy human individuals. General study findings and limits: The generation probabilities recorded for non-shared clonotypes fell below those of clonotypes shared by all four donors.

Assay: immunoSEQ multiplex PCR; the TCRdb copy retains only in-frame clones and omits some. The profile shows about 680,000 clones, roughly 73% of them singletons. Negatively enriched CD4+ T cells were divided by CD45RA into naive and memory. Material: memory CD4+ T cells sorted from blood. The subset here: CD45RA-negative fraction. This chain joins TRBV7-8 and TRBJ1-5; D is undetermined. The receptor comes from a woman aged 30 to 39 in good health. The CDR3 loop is CASSRRPPGSNQPQHF. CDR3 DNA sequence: TGTGCCAGCAGCCGCCGACCTCCCGGGAGCAATCAGCCCCAGCATTTT.